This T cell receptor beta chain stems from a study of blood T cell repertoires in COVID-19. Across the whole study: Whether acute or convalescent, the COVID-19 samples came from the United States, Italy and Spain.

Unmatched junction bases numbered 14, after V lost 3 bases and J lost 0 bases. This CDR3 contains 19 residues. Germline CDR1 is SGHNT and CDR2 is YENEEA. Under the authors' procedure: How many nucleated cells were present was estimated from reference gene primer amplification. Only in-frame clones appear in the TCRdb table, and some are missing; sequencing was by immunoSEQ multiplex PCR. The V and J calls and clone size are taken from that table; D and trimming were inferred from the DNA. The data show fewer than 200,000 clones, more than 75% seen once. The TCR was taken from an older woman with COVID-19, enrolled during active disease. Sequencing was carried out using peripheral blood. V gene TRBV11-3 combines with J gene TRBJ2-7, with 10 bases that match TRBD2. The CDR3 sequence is CASSFIPSGTSVLSYEQYF. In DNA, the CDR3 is TGTGCCAGCAGCTTCATACCATCCGGGACTAGCGTGCTCTCCTACGAGCAGTACTTC.